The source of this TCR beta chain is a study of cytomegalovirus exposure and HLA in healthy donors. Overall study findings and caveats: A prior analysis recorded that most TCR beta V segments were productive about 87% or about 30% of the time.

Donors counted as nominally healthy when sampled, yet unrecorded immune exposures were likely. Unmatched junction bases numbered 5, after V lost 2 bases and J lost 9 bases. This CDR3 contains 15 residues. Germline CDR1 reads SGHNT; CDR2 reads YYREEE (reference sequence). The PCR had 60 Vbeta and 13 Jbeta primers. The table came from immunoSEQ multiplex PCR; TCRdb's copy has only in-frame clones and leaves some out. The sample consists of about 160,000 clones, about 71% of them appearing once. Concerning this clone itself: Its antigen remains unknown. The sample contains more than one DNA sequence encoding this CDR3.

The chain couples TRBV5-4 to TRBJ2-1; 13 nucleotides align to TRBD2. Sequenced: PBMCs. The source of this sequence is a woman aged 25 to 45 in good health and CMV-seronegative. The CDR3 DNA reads TGTGCCAGCAGCTTCACTAGCGGGAGGGGAGGTGAGCAGTTCTTC. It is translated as CASSFTSGRGGEQFF.